One and the same sample provided the 18 T cell receptor beta chains below, sequenced in a study of immune cell composition in non-small cell lung cancer. Normal lung was sampled as far from the tumour as possible, at least 3 cm. Using immunoSEQ multiplex PCR, the repertoire was profiled, and TCRdb retains in-frame clones only, with some absent. In the table there are about 6,600 clones, over 75% of which are singletons. The sequenced sample was non-adjacent lung tissue. The receptors come from a human donor with non-small cell lung cancer.

The chain links TRBV7-9 to TRBJ2-6, with 7 bases lining up with TRBD1. The CDR3 extends over 16 amino acids. The V segment lost 7 bases and the J segment 2 bases; nucleotides outside the gene matches: 8. The germline gives CDR1 SEHNR, CDR2 FQNEAQ (reference sequence). The DNA for the CDR3 is TGTGCCAGCAACAGAGCAGACAGGGCTGGGGCCAACGTCCTGACTTTC. Encoded protein: CASNRADRAGANVLTF.

This rearrangement joins TRBV7-8 to TRBJ1-1; D is perhaps TRBD1 (6 bases). Germline V CDR1 and CDR2: SGHVS, FQNEAQ. The CDR3 extends over 16 amino acids. The germline V and J ends were trimmed by 0 bases and 5 bases, with 16 bases remaining between them. The CDR3 protein is CASSLARDIGETEAFF. The CDR3 DNA reads as TGTGCCAGCAGCTTAGCGAGGGACATTGGAGAAACTGAAGCTTTCTTT.

This clone has only a few counts. The chain combines TRBV2 with TRBJ1-2, with D unresolved. From germline, CDR1 is SNHLY and CDR2 FYNNEI. V gave up 1 base and J gave up 7 bases, with 13 bases separating them. This CDR3 is built from 14 residues. In DNA, the CDR3 is TGTGCCAGCAGTGAAGGTCGGGATCGGGGTGGCTACACCTTC. Protein product: CASSEGRDRGGYTF.

This clone has a handful of counts. The chain is built from TRBV7-9 and TRBJ1-2; 8 positions match TRBD1. The germline CDR1 and CDR2 sequences are SEHNR and FQNEAQ (reference sequence). V trimming: 1 base; J trimming: 4 bases; junction bases outside the gene matches: 5. This CDR3 contains 15 residues. The DNA for the CDR3 is TGTGCCAGCAGCTTAGTATCAGGGGGCTTCTATGGCTACACCTTC. Translated, it gives CASSLVSGGFYGYTF.

The rearrangement links TRBV5-1 to TRBJ1-1, with 12 bases identical to TRBD1. Germline V CDR1 and CDR2: SGHRS, YFSETQ. This CDR3 is 16 amino acids long. Trimming at V came to 4 bases and at J to 5 bases, leaving 9 bases not matched to a gene. The CDR3 bases are TGCGCCAGCAGCGCCTTAACGGGACAGGGGGCAACTGAAGCTTTCTTT. It codes for CASSALTGQGATEAFF.

The V and J genes are TRBV6-4 and TRBJ2-2, with TRBD2 as a possible D gene (5 bases). Trimming removed 5 bases from V and 6 bases from J, with 19 bases in between. The CDR3 contains 16 residues. In germline, CDR1 is MRHNA, CDR2 SNTAGT. The CDR3 loop reads CASSRGSGSDAGELFF. CDR3 nucleotide sequence: TGTGCCAGCAGTCGGGGTTCGGGTTCGGACGCCGGGGAGCTGTTTTTT.

The J gene is TRBJ2-1, the V gene TRBV6-5; 7 bases are shared with TRBD2. The CDR3 is made up of 13 amino acids. The junction had 0 bases not matched to a gene; V was cut back by 1 base and J by 6 bases. The germline gives CDR1 MNHEY, CDR2 SVGAGI. In nucleotides, the CDR3 is TGTGCCAGCAGTTACTGGGAGGGCAATGAGCAGTTCTTC. It codes for CASSYWEGNEQFF.

The chain combines TRBV18 with TRBJ1-1; D is uncertain. The CDR3 is 14 amino acids. Trimming removed 4 bases from V and 3 bases from J, with 12 bases in between. Germline V gene lookup returns CDR1 KGHSH and CDR2 LQKENI. This CDR3 is CASSLLGRDTEAFF. CDR3 DNA: TGTGCCAGCTCACTCCTGGGCCGTGACACTGAAGCTTTCTTT.

The V gene is TRBV7-9, the J gene TRBJ2-1, with 12 bases fitting TRBD2. The germline V gene has CDR1 SEHNR and CDR2 FQNEAQ (reference sequence). The CDR3 spans 15 residues. V lost 1 base and J lost 6; bases outside the gene matches: 1. The chain's CDR3 is CASSLGTSGTNEQFF. DNA of the CDR3: TGTGCCAGCAGCTTAGGGACTAGCGGGACCAATGAGCAGTTCTTC.

V gene TRBV13 combines with J gene TRBJ1-1; TRBD1 matches 8 bases. The V gene's germline CDR1 is PRHDT and CDR2 FYEKMQ (reference sequence). V lost 5 bases, J lost 1 base, and 3 bases stayed unmatched. The CDR3 contains 14 residues. CDR3 sequence: CASSRGQGNTEAFF. The CDR3 DNA follows: TGTGCCAGCAGCAGAGGACAGGGGAACACTGAAGCTTTCTTT.

This clone occurred once. The rearrangement joins TRBV28 to TRBJ1-4; 8 bases agree with TRBD1. From germline, CDR1 is MDHEN and CDR2 SYDVKM. V trimming: 6 bases; J trimming: 2 bases; junction bases outside the gene matches: 2. CDR3 size: 14 residues. CDR3 sequence reads: CASSSGGTNEKLFF. CDR3 sequence (DNA): TGTGCCAGCAGCTCAGGGGGCACTAATGAAAAACTGTTTTTT.

CDR3 sequence: CASSRDSTYEQYF. As DNA, the CDR3 is TGCGCCAGCAGCAGGGACTCCACCTACGAGCAGTACTTC. The rearrangement links TRBV5-1 to TRBJ2-7, with D perhaps matching TRBD2 (6 bases). V dropped 4 bases and J dropped 2 bases, with 10 bases sitting between them. CDR3 length: 13 residues. The V gene's germline CDR1 is SGHRS and CDR2 YFSETQ.

The chain has TRBV7-3 and TRBJ1-1; D remains ambiguous. Germline CDR1 reads SGHTA; CDR2 reads FQGTGA. V lost 9 bases and J lost 1, with 9 bases in between. The CDR3 loop spans 12 amino acids. The CDR3 bases are TGTGCCAGATCTAACCGGAACACTGAAGCTTTCTTT. Translation: CARSNRNTEAFF.

The gene calls are TRBV6-5 and TRBJ2-7, with 10 bases lining up with TRBD1. V was clipped by 2 bases and J by 4 bases; unmatched bases: 2. This CDR3 is 14 amino acids long. Germline V gives CDR1 MNHEY, CDR2 SVGAGI. The DNA of the CDR3 is TGTGCCAGCAGTTACCGGGACAGGGGTTACGAGCAGTACTTC. Translating gives CASSYRDRGYEQYF.

V and J are TRBV4-3 and TRBJ1-2; TRBD1 agrees at 9 bases. CDR3 size: 15 residues. After removal of 4 bases from V and 7 bases from J, the junction contained 10 bases not matched to a gene. CDR1 and CDR2 from the germline V gene are LGHNA and YSLEER. CDR3 amino acids: CASSRDTGGWGGYTF. Here the CDR3 DNA reads TGCGCCAGCAGCCGGGACACAGGGGGCTGGGGTGGCTACACCTTC.

The V and J genes are TRBV9 and TRBJ1-5, with TRBD1 matching over 8 bases. CDR3 size: 16 residues. J gave up 9 bases and V 0 bases, and 11 bases lay outside the gene matches. Germline CDR1 SGDLS, CDR2 YYNGEE. CDR3 coding DNA: TGTGCCAGCAGCGTAGAGCGAAGGACAGGGTGCGGGCCCCAGCATTTT. Translating it yields CASSVERRTGCGPQHF.

The rearrangement links TRBV6-1 to TRBJ2-2; 9 nucleotides line up with TRBD1. CDR1 is MNHNS, CDR2 SASEGT, per germline. V was pared by 6 bases and J by 9 bases, with 5 bases of the junction left unmatched. The CDR3 length is 13 residues. In DNA form, the CDR3 reads TGTGCCAGCAGCGGACAGGGGAAAAGGGAGCTGTTTTTT. This sequence encodes CASSGQGKRELFF.

The gene calls are TRBV7-3 and TRBJ2-1; 8 bases are a match to TRBD2. The CDR3 is made up of 14 amino acids. V dropped 5 bases and J dropped 7; count of bases not matched to a gene: 7. From germline, CDR1 is SGHTA and CDR2 FQGTGA. CDR3: CASSLGTRLNEQFF. CDR3 sequence (DNA): TGTGCCAGCAGCCTAGGGACTAGACTTAATGAGCAGTTCTTC. The whole variable domain, remainder taken from reference TRBV7-3 and TRBJ2-1, is GAGVSQTPSNKVTEKGKYVELRCDPISGHTALYWYRQSLGQGPEFLIYFQGTGAADDSGLPNDRFFAVRPEGSVSTLKIQRTERGDSAVYLCASSLGTRLNEQFFGPGTRLTVL.